This T cell receptor (beta chain) was identified during a study of a mutant IDH1 vaccine in newly diagnosed glioma. Only in-frame clones appear in the TCRdb table, and some are missing; sequencing was by immunoSEQ multiplex PCR. Found here are around 63,000 clones, about nine tenths of them singletons; the top ten hold around 2.5%. This clone was counted once. CDR3 size: 16 residues. Per germline, CDR1 MNHEY and CDR2 SVGAGI. V trimming: 4 bases; J trimming: 5 bases; junction bases outside the gene matches: 8. Time point in this sample: baseline, week 1 (first vaccination visit). The treatment was: pre-vaccination baseline after standard-of-care therapy.

The sequences come from PBMCs, collected from a glioma patient treated with radiotherapy, temozolomide or both. This TCR derives from a man in his fifties or sixties with glioma. The chain couples TRBV6-5 to TRBJ2-3; 11 nucleotides align to TRBD1. Here the CDR3 DNA reads TGTGCCAGCAGTTCCCGGACAGGGGGCAGTTTAGATACGCAGTATTTT. It codes for CASSSRTGGSLDTQYF.